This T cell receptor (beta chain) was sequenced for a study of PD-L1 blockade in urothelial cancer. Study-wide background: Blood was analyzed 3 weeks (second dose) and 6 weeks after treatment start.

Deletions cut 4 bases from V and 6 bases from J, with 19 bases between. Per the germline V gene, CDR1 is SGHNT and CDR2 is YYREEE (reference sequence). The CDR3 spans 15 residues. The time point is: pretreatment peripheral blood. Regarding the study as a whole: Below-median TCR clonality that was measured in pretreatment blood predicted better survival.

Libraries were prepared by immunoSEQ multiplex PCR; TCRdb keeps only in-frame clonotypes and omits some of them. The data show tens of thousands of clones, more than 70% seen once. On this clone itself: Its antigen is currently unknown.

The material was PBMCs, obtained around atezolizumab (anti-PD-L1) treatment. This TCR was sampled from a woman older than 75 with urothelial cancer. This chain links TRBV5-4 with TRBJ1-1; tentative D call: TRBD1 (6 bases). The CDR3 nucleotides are TGTGCCAGCAGCGACACAGGGAGGGGAAATGCTGAAGCTTTCTTT. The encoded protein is CASSDTGRGNAEAFF.